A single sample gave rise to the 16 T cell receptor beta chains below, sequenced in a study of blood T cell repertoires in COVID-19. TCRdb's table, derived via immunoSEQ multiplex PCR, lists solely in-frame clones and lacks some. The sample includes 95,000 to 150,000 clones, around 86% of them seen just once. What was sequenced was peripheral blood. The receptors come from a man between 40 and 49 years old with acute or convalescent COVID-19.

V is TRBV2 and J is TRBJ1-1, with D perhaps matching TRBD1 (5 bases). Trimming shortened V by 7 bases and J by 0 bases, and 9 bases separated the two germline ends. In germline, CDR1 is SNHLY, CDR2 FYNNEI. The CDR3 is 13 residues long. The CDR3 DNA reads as TGTGCCAGCATAGACAGTCTGAACACTGAAGCTTTCTTT. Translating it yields CASIDSLNTEAFF. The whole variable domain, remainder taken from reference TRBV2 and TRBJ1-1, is EPEVTQTPSHQVTQMGQEVILRCVPISNHLYFYWYRQILGQKVEFLVSFYNNEISEKSEIFDDQFSVERPDGSNFTLKIRSTKLEDSAMYFCASIDSLNTEAFFGQGTRLTVV.

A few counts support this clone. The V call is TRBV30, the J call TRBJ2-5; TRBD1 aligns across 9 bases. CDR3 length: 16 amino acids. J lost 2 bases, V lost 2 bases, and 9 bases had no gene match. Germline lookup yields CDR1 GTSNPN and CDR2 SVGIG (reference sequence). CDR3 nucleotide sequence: TGTGCCTGGAGTACCCCGACAGGGGGACGGCAAGAGACCCAGTACTTC. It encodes CAWSTPTGGRQETQYF.

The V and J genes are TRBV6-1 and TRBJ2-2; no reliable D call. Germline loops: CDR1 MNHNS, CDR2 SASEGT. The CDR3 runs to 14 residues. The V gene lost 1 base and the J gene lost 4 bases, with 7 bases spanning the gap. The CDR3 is CASSEEYFTGELFF. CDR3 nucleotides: TGTGCCAGCAGTGAAGAATACTTCACCGGGGAGCTGTTTTTT.

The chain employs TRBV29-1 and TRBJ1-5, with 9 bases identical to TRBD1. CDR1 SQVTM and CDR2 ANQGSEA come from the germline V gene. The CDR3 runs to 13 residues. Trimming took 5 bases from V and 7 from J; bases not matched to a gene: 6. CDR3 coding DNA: TGCAGCGTTTCGACAGGGGGATTCCAGCCCCAGCATTTT. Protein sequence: CSVSTGGFQPQHF.

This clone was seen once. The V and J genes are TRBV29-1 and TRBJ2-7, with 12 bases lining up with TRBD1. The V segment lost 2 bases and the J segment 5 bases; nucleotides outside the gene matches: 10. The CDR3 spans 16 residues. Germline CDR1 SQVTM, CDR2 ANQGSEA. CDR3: CSVEIRAGQGANEQYF. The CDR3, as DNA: TGCAGCGTTGAAATCCGAGCGGGACAGGGGGCCAACGAGCAGTACTTC.

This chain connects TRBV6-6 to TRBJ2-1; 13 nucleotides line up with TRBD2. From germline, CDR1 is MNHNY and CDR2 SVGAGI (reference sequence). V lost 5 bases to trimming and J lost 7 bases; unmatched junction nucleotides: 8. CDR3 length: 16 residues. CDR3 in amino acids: CASSLRTSGSGNEQFF. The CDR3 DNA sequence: TGTGCCAGCAGTCTCCGGACTAGCGGGAGCGGGAATGAGCAGTTCTTC.

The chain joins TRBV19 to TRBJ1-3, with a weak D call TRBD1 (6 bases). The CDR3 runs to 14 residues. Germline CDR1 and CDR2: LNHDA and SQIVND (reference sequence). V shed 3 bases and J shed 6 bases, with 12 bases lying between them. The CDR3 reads CASSIRGQKNTIYF. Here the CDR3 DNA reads TGTGCCAGTAGTATCCGAGGACAGAAAAACACCATATATTTT.

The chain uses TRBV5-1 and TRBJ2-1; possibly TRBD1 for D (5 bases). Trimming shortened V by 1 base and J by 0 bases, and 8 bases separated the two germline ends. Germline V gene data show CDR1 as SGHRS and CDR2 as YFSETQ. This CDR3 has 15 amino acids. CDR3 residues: CASSLQGSSYNEQFF. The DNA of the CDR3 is TGCGCCAGCAGCTTGCAGGGTAGCTCCTACAATGAGCAGTTCTTC.

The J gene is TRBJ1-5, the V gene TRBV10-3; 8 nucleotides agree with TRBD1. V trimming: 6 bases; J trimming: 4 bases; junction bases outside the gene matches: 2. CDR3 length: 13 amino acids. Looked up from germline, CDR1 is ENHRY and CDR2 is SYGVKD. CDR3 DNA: TGTGCCATCAGCCGACAGGGGAATCAGCCCCAGCATTTT. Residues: CAISRQGNQPQHF.

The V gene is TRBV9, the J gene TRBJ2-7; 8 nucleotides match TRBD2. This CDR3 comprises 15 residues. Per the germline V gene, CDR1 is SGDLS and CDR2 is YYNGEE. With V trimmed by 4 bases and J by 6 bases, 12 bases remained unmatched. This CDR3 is CASSPFSGEEGEQYF. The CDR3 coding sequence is TGTGCCAGCAGCCCATTTAGCGGGGAGGAGGGCGAGCAGTACTTC.

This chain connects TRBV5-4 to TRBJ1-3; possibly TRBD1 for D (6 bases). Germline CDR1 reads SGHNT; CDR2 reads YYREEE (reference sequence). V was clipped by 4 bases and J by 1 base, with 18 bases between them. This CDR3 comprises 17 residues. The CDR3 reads CASSVDRSSRSGNTIYF. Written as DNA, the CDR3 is TGTGCCAGCAGCGTCGACAGGAGTTCCCGTTCTGGAAACACCATATATTTT.

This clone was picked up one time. The chain's CDR3 is CAISESRTGTPYGYTF. DNA of the CDR3: TGTGCCATCAGTGAGTCTAGGACAGGGACACCCTATGGCTACACCTTC. This chain links TRBV10-3 with TRBJ1-2; 8 bases match TRBD1. Germline V gene lookup returns CDR1 ENHRY and CDR2 SYGVKD. The CDR3 has 16 residues. J was trimmed by 4 bases and V by 0 bases; bases with no gene match: 7.

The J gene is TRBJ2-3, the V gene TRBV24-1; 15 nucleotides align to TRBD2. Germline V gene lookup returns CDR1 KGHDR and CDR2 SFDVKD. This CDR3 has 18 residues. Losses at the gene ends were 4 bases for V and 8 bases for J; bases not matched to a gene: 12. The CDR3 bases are TGTGCCACCAGTGACCCCGGACTAGCGGGAGGGACCCGGGGTACGCAGTATTTT. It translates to CATSDPGLAGGTRGTQYF.

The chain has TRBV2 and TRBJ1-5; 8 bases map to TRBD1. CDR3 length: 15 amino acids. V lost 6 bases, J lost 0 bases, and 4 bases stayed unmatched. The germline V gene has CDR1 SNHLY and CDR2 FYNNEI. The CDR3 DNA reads TGTGCCAGCAGCGGGACAGGCCATAGCAATCAGCCCCAGCATTTT. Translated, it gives CASSGTGHSNQPQHF.

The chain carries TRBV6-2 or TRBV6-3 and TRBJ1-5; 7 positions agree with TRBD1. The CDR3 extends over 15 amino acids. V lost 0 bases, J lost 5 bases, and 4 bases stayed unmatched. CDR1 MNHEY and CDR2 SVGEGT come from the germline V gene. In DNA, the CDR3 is TGTGCCAGCAGTTACTCAACAGGGGATTATCAGCCCCAGCATTTT. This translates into CASSYSTGDYQPQHF.

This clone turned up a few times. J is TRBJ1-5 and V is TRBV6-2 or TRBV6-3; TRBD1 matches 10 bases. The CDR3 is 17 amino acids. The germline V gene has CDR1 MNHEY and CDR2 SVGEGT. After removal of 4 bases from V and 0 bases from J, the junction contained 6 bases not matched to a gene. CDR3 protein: CASSSQTGGISNQPQHF. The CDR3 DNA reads TGTGCCAGCAGTTCCCAGACAGGGGGCATTAGCAATCAGCCCCAGCATTTT.